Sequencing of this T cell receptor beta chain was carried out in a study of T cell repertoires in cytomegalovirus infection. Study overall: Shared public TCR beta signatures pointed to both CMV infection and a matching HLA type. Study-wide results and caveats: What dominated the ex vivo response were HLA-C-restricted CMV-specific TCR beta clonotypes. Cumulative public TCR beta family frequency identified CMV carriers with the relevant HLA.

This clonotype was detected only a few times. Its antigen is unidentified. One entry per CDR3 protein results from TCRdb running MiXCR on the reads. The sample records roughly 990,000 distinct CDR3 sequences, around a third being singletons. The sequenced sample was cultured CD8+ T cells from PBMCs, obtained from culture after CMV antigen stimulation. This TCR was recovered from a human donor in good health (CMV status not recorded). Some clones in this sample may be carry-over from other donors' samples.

The CDR3 loop is CAWLGDYGYTF. The CDR3 nucleotides read TGTGCCTGGCTTGGGGACTATGGCTACACCTTC. V and J are TRBV11-2 and TRBJ1-2; D is unclear. In germline, CDR1 is SGHAT, CDR2 FQNNGV. The CDR3 is 11 amino acids. V lost 11 bases and J 3 bases, leaving 10 bases between the germline ends.